The table lists the clone carrying this T cell receptor (beta chain) with a few counts. The target antigen is unknown. These data belong to a study of cytomegalovirus exposure and HLA in healthy donors. The PCR employed 60 Vbeta primers together with 13 Jbeta primers. The data were produced by immunoSEQ multiplex PCR, yet TCRdb's version contains in-frame clones alone and is incomplete. The repertoire holds approximately 140,000 clones, with roughly 72% as singletons. This CDR3 spans 15 amino acids. Trimming cost V 4 bases and J 0 bases; bases outside gene matches: 4. Per germline, CDR1 MGHDK and CDR2 SYGVNS. Study observations and caveats: DRB1 had the most TCR associations and HLA-C the fewest, a later analysis found, with rates varying by HLA locus.

The TCR comes from a man in his forties in good health and CMV-seronegative. The V gene is TRBV25-1, the J gene TRBJ2-3, with 7 bases fitting TRBD2. The sample was PBMCs. Here the CDR3 DNA reads TGTGCCAGCAGTGGCGGGAGCGTAAGCACAGATACGCAGTATTTT. Protein product: CASSGGSVSTDTQYF.